By frequency in the sample, the clone carrying this T cell receptor (beta chain) is medium-sized. Its antigen is not known. The sample originates from a study of shared clonotypes between healthy human individuals. General study findings and limits: The authors expected sequencing depth to affect clonotype sharing among donors. Researchers found naive subsets generally carried larger estimated richness than memory subsets.

Produced via immunoSEQ multiplex PCR; TCRdb's table is partial and in-frame only. The table shows about 110,000 clones, with more than 65% occurring only once. The sequencing sample was made of memory CD8+ T cells sorted from blood. Subset of the sample: CD45RO+ cells pooled with CCR7-negative TemRA cells. The TCR originated in a woman in her 30s in good health.

CDR3 bases: TGTGCCAGCAGCCAAGAAGGGGCCCTTGCCACTGAAGCTTTCTTT. Protein product: CASSQEGALATEAFF. The rearrangement joins TRBV14 to TRBJ1-1, with a possible D match to TRBD1 (5 bases). Germline V gives CDR1 SGHDN, CDR2 FVKESK. V was pared by 0 bases and J by 4 bases, with 12 bases between. The CDR3 is 15 residues long.